This T cell receptor beta chain was retrieved from a study of beta chain features in type 1 diabetes. Study findings and constraints: There were fewer insertions and more deletions at the VDJ junctions of type 1 diabetes patients. Across patients, naive, central memory and Treg TCRB repertoires exhibited apparently greater similarity than was observed across healthy donors.

This clone was seen more than once but under ten times. Its antigen is not identified. V was pared by 0 bases and J by 7 bases, with 14 bases between. The CDR3 covers 14 residues. Germline values: CDR1 SGHNT, CDR2 YYREEE (reference sequence). Since all of the isolated RNA was reverse transcribed, expressed TCRB transcripts were what got sequenced. Assay used: immunoSEQ multiplex PCR; TCRdb lists only in-frame clones, some missing. The profile shows hundreds of thousands of clones, 8% of them singletons. This sequence originates from a woman between 18 and 30 years old in good health. Sequenced: central memory CD4+ T cells from blood. This chain uses TRBV5-4 with TRBJ2-7; D not certain. CDR3 protein: CASSLVGSTGEQYF. The CDR3, as DNA: TGTGCCAGCAGCTTGGTTGGGTCGACGGGTGAGCAGTACTTC. The entire variable domain, with the rest obtained from reference TRBV5-4 and TRBJ2-7, is as follows: ETGVTQSPTHLIKTRGQQVTLRCSSQSGHNTVSWYQQALGQGPQFIFQYYREEENGRGNFPPRFSGLQFPNYSSELNVNALELDDSALYLCASSLVGSTGEQYFGPGTRLTVT.